These T cell receptor beta chains were read from a single sample in a study of T cell changes during pregnancy in multiple sclerosis. Repertoires were generated with immunoSEQ multiplex PCR, while TCRdb's copy carries only in-frame clones and drops some. The sample consists of around 100,000 clones, around nine tenths of them appearing once. The sequenced sample was peripheral blood, obtained after pregnancy. The receptors shown here come from a female donor with multiple sclerosis, enrolled in a pregnancy study. Both conserved end residues are part of each CDR3. A D gene is named only where the DNA matches it firmly. Not every row has a clone size; where given, it reads once, few, many or a size class.

DNA | CDR3 | J | size | D | V | length
TGTGCCAGCAGTAGACTAGCGGGAGTAGCAAATGAGCAGTTCTTC | CASSRLAGVANEQFF | TRBJ2-1 | - | TRBD2 | TRBV27 | 15
TGTGCCAGCAGCCCTGACAGATATAGCAATCAGCCCCAGCATTTT | CASSPDRYSNQPQHF | TRBJ1-5 | once | - | TRBV2 | 15
TGTGCCAGCAGCCCCGGACAGGGCCTCGGCGAGCAGTACTTC | CASSPGQGLGEQYF | TRBJ2-7 | - | TRBD1 | TRBV7-6 | 14
TGCGCCAGCAGCTTGGGGGGGGACAGACCTAACTATGGCTACACCTTC | CASSLGGDRPNYGYTF | TRBJ1-2 | - | TRBD1 | TRBV5-1 | 16
TGTGCCAGCAGCTTAACTACTAGCGGGATCGCGAACACCGGGGAGCTGTTTTTT | CASSLTTSGIANTGELFF | TRBJ2-2 | - | TRBD2 | TRBV11-2 | 18
TGTGCCAGCAGCTTAGTAGATCTGGGGCGTAACCAAGAGACCCAGTACTTC | CASSLVDLGRNQETQYF | TRBJ2-5 | - | - | TRBV7-7 | 17
TGTGCCAGCAGTCTATTGTCGGAGGGTTATCAGCCCCAGCATTTT | CASSLLSEGYQPQHF | TRBJ1-5 | - | - | TRBV28 | 15
TGTGCCAGCAGGGTAGGGAGGGATGAGCAGTTCTTC | CASRVGRDEQFF | TRBJ2-1 | once | TRBD2 | TRBV6-1 | 12
TGTGCCAGCAGGAGACTAGCGGCCGACACCGGGGAGCTGTTTTTT | CASRRLAADTGELFF | TRBJ2-2 | - | TRBD2 | TRBV6-1 | 15
TGTGCCTGGATAGCTTACACTGAAGCTTTCTTT | CAWIAYTEAFF | TRBJ1-1 | few | - | TRBV30 | 11
TGTGCCGTGGGCCCCCCGGGCTACACCTTC | CAVGPPGYTF | TRBJ1-2 | - | - | TRBV7-7 | 10